The 5 T cell receptor beta chains below were found in one sample sequenced in a study of beta chain features in type 1 diabetes. Expressed TCRB transcripts were sequenced, since all the RNA that had been isolated was reverse transcribed. Using immunoSEQ multiplex PCR, the repertoire was profiled, and TCRdb retains in-frame clones only, with some absent. Of about 240,000 clones listed, about 15% are singletons. Study-level findings and limits: Shorter TCRB CDR3s, moderately but significantly so, were found in Type 1 diabetes patients in all four CD4+ subsets.

The antigens these receptors bind are not known. Material: naive CD4+ T cells from blood. The receptors were sampled from a man in his thirties or forties with type 1 diabetes.

At least ten counts were recorded for this clone. The chain joins TRBV7-9 to TRBJ2-3; weak D call: TRBD2 (6 bases). The germline V gene encodes CDR1 SEHNR and CDR2 FQNEAQ (reference sequence). The CDR3 sequence is 17 residues long. Trimming shortened V by 1 base and J by 0 bases, and 14 bases separated the two germline ends. The CDR3 here is CASSLGLGGSSTDTQYF. The DNA for the CDR3 is TGTGCCAGCAGCTTAGGTCTGGGAGGCTCCAGCACAGATACGCAGTATTTT.

This clone was detected a few times. The chain recombines TRBV25-1 with TRBJ2-7; weak D call: TRBD1 (5 bases). The end of the DNA fits TRBJ2-5 better, so the J call may be wrong. This CDR3 is 14 amino acids long. The germline CDR1 and CDR2 sequences are MGHDK and SYGVNS. The CDR3 protein is CASSEWSGIETQYF. CDR3 in DNA: TGTGCCAGCAGTGAATGGTCAGGGATAGAGACCCAGTACTTC.

The rearrangement joins TRBV10-3 to TRBJ1-4; 8 bases align to TRBD1. The CDR3 is made up of 17 amino acids. The V gene end was trimmed by 4 bases and the J gene end by 6 bases; junction bases not matched to a gene: 13. Germline lookup yields CDR1 ENHRY and CDR2 SYGVKD. The CDR3, as DNA: TGTGCCATCAGTGGGGGTGGACAGGGCGGGTTTGATGAAAAACTGTTTTTT. Encoded protein: CAISGGGQGGFDEKLFF.

This clone has just a few counts. This chain connects TRBV10-3 to TRBJ2-7, with a tentative D call TRBD1 (5 bases). V lost 9 bases to trimming and J lost 5 bases, with 14 bases between them. This CDR3 is 12 amino acids long. Per germline, CDR1 ENHRY and CDR2 SYGVKD. The CDR3 region has the DNA TGTGCCATGAGTTCGACAGAGGACGAGCAGTACTTC. Protein product: CAMSSTEDEQYF.

The chain uses TRBV9 and TRBJ2-3, with D uncertain. Trimming pared 0 bases from V and 0 bases from J, leaving 8 bases between. This CDR3 contains 15 residues. CDR1 is SGDLS and CDR2 is YYNGEE in the germline V gene. The CDR3 nucleotides are TGTGCCAGCAGCGTAGGGGCGTCTAGCACAGATACGCAGTATTTT. It is translated as CASSVGASSTDTQYF.